A single sample gave rise to the 3 T cell receptor beta chains below, sequenced in a study of blood T cell repertoires in COVID-19. Sequenced by immunoSEQ multiplex PCR; TCRdb stores in-frame clones only, minus some. In the table there are about 220,000 clones, 75% to 90% of which are singletons. The sample consisted of PBMCs or T cells enriched from blood (not recorded which). The receptors here all came from a woman aged 40 to 50 with acute COVID-19.

V and J are TRBV28 and TRBJ1-2; TRBD1 agrees at 8 bases. This CDR3 comprises 14 residues. Germline V gives CDR1 MDHEN, CDR2 SYDVKM. J gave up 13 bases and V 3 bases, and 13 bases lay outside the gene matches. CDR3 region: CASSLLDRVRLVTF. The CDR3 DNA follows: TGTGCCAGCAGTTTGCTGGACAGGGTTCGGCTGGTCACCTTC.

The rearrangement joins TRBV29-1 to TRBJ1-2; 10 bases agree with TRBD1. The CDR3 covers 12 residues. Per the germline V gene, CDR1 is SQVTM and CDR2 is ANQGSEA. Losses at the gene ends were 5 bases for V and 8 bases for J; bases not matched to a gene: 5. CDR3 sequence reads: CSVQTGGYGYTF. CDR3 coding DNA: TGCAGCGTTCAGACAGGGGGCTACGGCTACACCTTC.

CDR3 coding DNA: TGCAGCGTTTCACAGGGTTCGAACACTGAAGCTTTCTTT. It codes for CSVSQGSNTEAFF. The chain recombines TRBV29-1 with TRBJ1-1, with D possibly matching TRBD1 (6 bases). Germline CDR1 SQVTM, CDR2 ANQGSEA. The length of the CDR3 is 13 residues. The V and J ends lost 5 bases and 1 base respectively, with 11 bases between them.